One and the same sample provided the 6 T cell receptor beta chains below, sequenced in a study of OX40 agonist ivuxolimab in advanced cancers. Here immunoSEQ multiplex PCR was the method, and the copy in TCRdb shows in-frame clones only, minus some. The repertoire includes approximately 15,000 clones, roughly 60% of them detected once, and around 7.7% sits in the top ten. This material consisted of CD4+ or CD8+ T cells sorted from blood, taken in a trial of the OX40 agonist ivuxolimab. The receptors originated from an adult with an advanced solid tumor such as melanoma, head and neck, liver or kidney cancer.

By share of the sample, this clone is medium-sized. V usage is TRBV2 and J usage is TRBJ1-4; TRBD1 agrees at 11 bases. The CDR3 spans 14 residues. Trimming took 6 bases from V and 7 from J; bases not matched to a gene: 4. Germline-derived CDR1 and CDR2 are SNHLY and FYNNEI. The CDR3 DNA sequence: TGTGCCAGCAGGAGGACAGGGGGCAGTGAAAAACTGTTTTTT. Protein: CASRRTGGSEKLFF.

CDR3 in DNA: TGTGCCACCAGCAGCGGGGGCGAGGGTGATACGCAGTATTTT. Its translation: CATSSGGEGDTQYF. The chain uses TRBV15 and TRBJ2-3; D is tentatively TRBD1 or TRBD2 (6 bases each). Trimming removed 3 bases from V and 6 bases from J, with 13 bases in between. Germline values: CDR1 LNHNV, CDR2 YYDKDF (reference sequence). CDR3 size: 14 residues.

This clone is deemed medium-sized. The chain is built from TRBV4-1 and TRBJ2-7, with TRBD1 matching over 9 bases. CDR3 length: 13 amino acids. With 3 bases clipped from V and 6 bases from J, the junction kept 3 bases outside the gene matches. Germline CDR1 is MGHRA and CDR2 is YSYEKL. The CDR3 protein is CASSQGQGFEQYF. The CDR3, as DNA: TGCGCCAGCAGCCAGGGACAGGGTTTCGAGCAGTACTTC.

The chain uses TRBV7-9 and TRBJ2-1; D unclear. Deletions cut 1 base from V and 12 bases from J, with 19 bases between. Looked up from germline, CDR1 is SEHNR and CDR2 is FQNEAQ (reference sequence). The CDR3 is made up of 15 amino acids. In DNA, the CDR3 is TGTGCCAGCAGCTTAGTTCGTCCCCACGGGTCTGGGCAGTTCTTC. Translating it yields CASSLVRPHGSGQFF.

The chain uses TRBV4-1 and TRBJ1-2; TRBD1 might be the D (6 bases). There are 15 residues in the CDR3. The V gene lost 0 bases and the J gene lost 3 bases, with 11 bases spanning the gap. The germline V gene has CDR1 MGHRA and CDR2 YSYEKL. The CDR3 protein is CASSQDLRQDYGYTF. The CDR3 DNA follows: TGCGCCAGCAGCCAAGATCTGCGACAGGACTATGGCTACACCTTC.

The rearrangement uses TRBV25-1 and TRBJ1-1; 7 nucleotides match TRBD1. The V and J ends lost 2 bases and 7 bases, in that order; junction bases with no gene match: 4. Germline assignment: CDR1 MGHDK and CDR2 SYGVNS. This CDR3 is 13 amino acids long. DNA for the CDR3: TGTGCCAGCAGTGAAACCTACAGGGGTGAAGCTTTCTTT. This codes for CASSETYRGEAFF.